Sequencing of this T cell receptor (beta chain) was carried out in a study of blood T cell repertoires in COVID-19. Measured with immunoSEQ multiplex PCR; TCRdb has only the in-frame clones, and not every one. The sample consists of about 250,000 clones, about 85% of them appearing once. The CDR3 covers 15 residues. CDR1 and CDR2 from the germline V gene are MGHDK and SYGVNS. V was pared by 2 bases and J by 1 base, with 11 bases between. This chain connects TRBV25-1 to TRBJ2-5; tentatively, D is TRBD1 (7 bases). The TCR originated in a woman aged 45-65 years who had been exposed to COVID-19. Sequenced: PBMCs or T cells enriched from blood (not recorded which). The CDR3 sequence is CASSEGGDSQETQYF. The CDR3, as DNA: TGTGCCAGCAGTGAAGGAGGGGACAGCCAAGAGACCCAGTACTTC. Together with reference TRBV25-1 and TRBJ2-5, the CDR3 gives the full variable domain: EADIYQTPRYLVIGTGKKITLECSQTMGHDKMYWYQQDPGMELHLIHYSYGVNSTEKGDLSSESTVSRIRTEHFPLTLESARPSHTSQYLCASSEGGDSQETQYFGPGTRLLVL.